Listed here are 24 T cell receptor beta chains from one sample, sequenced in a study of cytomegalovirus exposure and HLA in healthy donors. Both 60 Vbeta primers and 13 Jbeta primers went into the PCR. Sequencing used immunoSEQ multiplex PCR; TCRdb keeps in-frame clones, though not all of them. The table lists approximately 88,000 clones, around four fifths of them singletons. Input material: PBMCs. These receptors were obtained from a male donor in good health and CMV-seronegative.

The chain employs TRBV28 and TRBJ2-5, with TRBD2 matching over 14 bases. Trimming cost V 8 bases and J 4 bases; bases outside gene matches: 6. Germline-derived CDR1 and CDR2 are MDHEN and SYDVKM. The CDR3 contains 15 residues. The CDR3 DNA sequence: TGTGCCAGCCGACGACTAGCGGGAGGGGCAGAGACCCAGTACTTC. It specifies CASRRLAGGAETQYF.

The genes are TRBV4-3 and TRBJ1-2, with 7 positions matching TRBD1. Unmatched junction bases numbered 8, after V lost 2 bases and J lost 8 bases. The CDR3 spans 14 residues. Germline V gene data show CDR1 as LGHNA and CDR2 as YSLEER. For the CDR3, the DNA is TGCGCCAGCAGCCAACGACAGGGCCTTGAGGGCTACACCTTC. It specifies CASSQRQGLEGYTF.

The chain carries TRBV5-1 and TRBJ2-2, with 8 nucleotides matching TRBD1. This CDR3 is built from 13 residues. From germline, CDR1 is SGHRS and CDR2 YFSETQ. V dropped 4 bases and J dropped 9; count of bases not matched to a gene: 5. Here the CDR3 reads CASSQDRAWELFF. The CDR3 nucleotides read TGCGCCAGCAGCCAGGACAGGGCCTGGGAGCTGTTTTTT.

J is TRBJ2-4 and V is TRBV7-2, with D maybe TRBD1 (5 bases). The CDR3 contains 17 residues. The ends were cut back, 2 bases at V and 0 bases at J, with 14 bases in the middle. The germline V gene encodes CDR1 SGHTA and CDR2 FQGNSA. The CDR3 loop reads CASSLRLGALAKNIQYF. CDR3 DNA sequence: TGTGCCAGCAGCTTAAGGCTTGGGGCCCTAGCCAAAAACATTCAGTACTTC.

V usage is TRBV15 and J usage is TRBJ1-5; the D gene is possibly TRBD1 (5 bases). Germline CDR1 is LNHNV and CDR2 is YYDKDF (reference sequence). CDR3 size: 14 residues. Trimming cost V 5 bases and J 3 bases, with 11 bases left between them. The CDR3 protein is CATSPRQPNQPQHF. In nucleotides, the CDR3 is TGTGCCACCAGCCCCCGACAGCCCAATCAGCCCCAGCATTTT.

This clone was detected only a few times. The rearrangement links TRBV28 to TRBJ1-4, with a tentative D call TRBD1 (6 bases). V lost 7 bases and J 4 bases, leaving 13 bases between the germline ends. Germline CDR1 is MDHEN and CDR2 is SYDVKM. CDR3 size: 14 residues. In DNA form, the CDR3 reads TGTGCCAGCACCGAGGGGGGGGGTAATGAAAAACTGTTTTTT. Translating it yields CASTEGGGNEKLFF.

The V and J genes are TRBV2 and TRBJ2-5, with TRBD1 matching over 7 bases. Trimming took 0 bases from V and 0 from J; bases not matched to a gene: 16. The germline gives CDR1 SNHLY, CDR2 FYNNEI. CDR3 size: 20 residues. The DNA for the CDR3 is TGTGCCAGCAGTGAAGCTAGGACAGGCCGCGATTACTGGTACCAAGAGACCCAGTACTTC. Translating gives CASSEARTGRDYWYQETQYF.

The chain uses TRBV11-2 and TRBJ1-1; D perhaps matches TRBD1 (5 bases). The germline CDR1 and CDR2 sequences are SGHAT and FQNNGV. The length of the CDR3 is 13 residues. The ends were cut back, 5 bases at V and 4 bases at J, with 11 bases in the middle. Written as DNA, the CDR3 is TGTGCCAGCAGCGGCAGGGTGGGCACTGAAGCTTTCTTT. The encoded protein is CASSGRVGTEAFF.

This chain connects TRBV7-2 to TRBJ1-1; 8 nucleotides line up with TRBD1. V was pared by 9 bases and J by 3 bases, with 9 bases of the junction left unmatched. The CDR3 spans 14 residues. Germline loops: CDR1 SGHTA, CDR2 FQGNSA. The CDR3 DNA reads TGTGCCAGTATGACACAGGGGGGCGACACTGAAGCTTTCTTT. Its protein is CASMTQGGDTEAFF.

This chain links TRBV11-2 with TRBJ2-3; TRBD2 agrees at 9 bases. Germline trimming cut 5 bases from V and 2 bases from J; bases unmatched to any gene: 11. The CDR3 loop spans 17 amino acids. Germline lookup yields CDR1 SGHAT and CDR2 FQNNGV. CDR3 protein: CASSPPPGLAPTDTQYF. The DNA for the CDR3 is TGTGCCAGCAGCCCCCCCCCGGGACTAGCCCCCACAGATACGCAGTATTTT.

The chain carries TRBV7-9 and TRBJ2-7, with 7 positions matching TRBD1. The CDR3 length is 15 residues. Germline V gene lookup returns CDR1 SEHNR and CDR2 FQNEAQ (reference sequence). Trimming at V came to 3 bases and at J to 3 bases, leaving 8 bases not matched to a gene. The CDR3 region is CASSFATGQSYEQYF. The CDR3 bases are TGTGCCAGCAGCTTCGCTACGGGACAGAGCTACGAGCAGTACTTC.

V is TRBV25-1 and J is TRBJ1-4, with 9 bases fitting TRBD1. Germline V gives CDR1 MGHDK, CDR2 SYGVNS. The CDR3 spans 14 residues. Trimming cost V 3 bases and J 5 bases; bases outside gene matches: 1. For the CDR3, the DNA is TGTGCCAGCAGTGACGACAGGGGGAATGAAAAACTGTTTTTT. It specifies CASSDDRGNEKLFF.

The chain uses TRBV7-9 and TRBJ1-6, with 7 bases fitting TRBD1. Germline lookup yields CDR1 SEHNR and CDR2 FQNEAQ (reference sequence). Losses at the gene ends were 6 bases for V and 7 bases for J; bases not matched to a gene: 6. The CDR3 contains 14 residues. For the CDR3, the DNA is TGTGCCAGCAGGCCTCGGACAGGAAATTCACCCCTCCACTTT. Protein product: CASRPRTGNSPLHF.

The chain links TRBV28 to TRBJ2-7; 11 positions match TRBD1. V shed 5 bases, J shed 3 bases, and the junction held 6 bases outside the gene matches. The germline gives CDR1 MDHEN, CDR2 SYDVKM. The CDR3 extends over 15 amino acids. The CDR3 is CASSLSGTGGYEQYF. The CDR3 DNA is TGTGCCAGCAGTCTGAGCGGGACAGGGGGCTACGAGCAGTACTTC.

The table lists this clone with a count of one. This chain links TRBV9 with TRBJ2-7; TRBD2 is a possible D gene (5 bases). V was pared by 0 bases and J by 6 bases, with 16 bases between. CDR1 and CDR2 from the germline V gene are SGDLS and YYNGEE. The CDR3 sequence is 15 residues long. The CDR3 loop is CASSVAGRERSEQYF. Here the CDR3 DNA reads TGTGCCAGCAGCGTAGCGGGCCGGGAACGATCCGAGCAGTACTTC.

The chain carries TRBV29-1 and TRBJ2-7; D is perhaps TRBD1 (5 bases). CDR1 SQVTM and CDR2 ANQGSEA come from the germline V gene. The CDR3 runs to 13 residues. Trimming removed 6 bases at V and 2 bases at J, with 14 bases between. The CDR3 DNA follows: TGCAGCGTCTACCCACCAGGGACCTACGAGCAGTACTTC. This gives the protein CSVYPPGTYEQYF.

This clone was found a few times. CDR3 nucleotide sequence: TGTGCCACCAGCAGAGAACCCAGGGGCGCAGGCACCTACAATGAGCAGTTCTTC. Amino acid sequence: CATSREPRGAGTYNEQFF. The chain has TRBV15 and TRBJ2-1, with a tentative D call TRBD1 (6 bases). Germline V gene sequence: CDR1 LNHNV, CDR2 YYDKDF (reference sequence). This CDR3 spans 18 amino acids. Trimming left V 0 bases short and J 2 bases short, with 17 bases between.

This clone has a handful of counts. V usage is TRBV18 and J usage is TRBJ1-4, with D possibly TRBD1 on 5 matching bases. Trimming shortened V by 5 bases and J by 0 bases, and 13 bases separated the two germline ends. This CDR3 has 16 residues. Germline CDR1 KGHSH, CDR2 LQKENI. The CDR3 nucleotides are TGTGCCAGCTCATTCTCGACAGCAGCAACTAATGAAAAACTGTTTTTT. It encodes CASSFSTAATNEKLFF.

CDR3 amino acids: CASSYSGGSNTGELFF. For the CDR3, the DNA is TGCGCCAGCAGTTATAGCGGAGGTTCGAACACCGGGGAGCTGTTTTTT. The chain couples TRBV5-1 to TRBJ2-2; TRBD2 might be the D (6 bases). Germline V gene data show CDR1 as SGHRS and CDR2 as YFSETQ. The CDR3 is 16 amino acids. V lost 5 bases, J lost 0 bases, and 14 bases lay in between. Full variable domain (rest looked up from reference TRBV5-1 and TRBJ2-2): KAGVTQTPRYLIKTRGQQVTLSCSPISGHRSVSWYQQTPGQGLQFLFEYFSETQRNKGNFPGRFSGRQFSNSRSEMNVSTLELGDSALYLCASSYSGGSNTGELFFGEGSRLTVL.

The CDR3 loop reads CASSQELRAPLGGYTF. The DNA for the CDR3 is TGCGCCAGCAGCCAAGAATTGAGGGCCCCCTTGGGAGGCTACACCTTC. The chain employs TRBV4-3 and TRBJ1-2; D is unresolved. Germline CDR1 reads LGHNA; CDR2 reads YSLEER. The CDR3 has 16 residues. V lost 0 bases and J lost 8, with 19 bases in between.

V is TRBV11-2 and J is TRBJ2-7, with 11 positions matching TRBD1. This CDR3 has 17 residues. Germline trimming cut 2 bases from V and 5 bases from J; bases unmatched to any gene: 11. Germline V lookup: CDR1 SGHAT, CDR2 FQNNGV. DNA of the CDR3: TGTGCCAGCAGCTTAATCTTGCTCGGGACAGGGGGAAACGAGCAGTACTTC. Translating gives CASSLILLGTGGNEQYF.

The chain has TRBV29-1 and TRBJ1-5; D uncertain. Trimming took off 0 bases at V and 2 bases at J, with 8 bases between the two ends. The CDR3 runs to 14 residues. The germline V gene encodes CDR1 SQVTM and CDR2 ANQGSEA. DNA of the CDR3: TGCAGCGTTGAAGACGGGAATGGCAATCAGCCCCAGCATTTT. It specifies CSVEDGNGNQPQHF.

The chain carries TRBV11-3 and TRBJ1-3; D call uncertain. V was pared by 2 bases and J by 0 bases, with 8 bases between. The CDR3 is made up of 15 amino acids. Germline loops: CDR1 SGHNT, CDR2 YENEEA. CDR3 protein: CASSLRSGSGNTIYF. CDR3 nucleotides: TGTGCCAGCAGCTTACGTTCGGGCTCTGGAAACACCATATATTTT. The full variable domain, with the rest looked up from reference TRBV11-3 and TRBJ1-3, is EAGVVQSPRYKIIEKKQPVAFWCNPISGHNTLYWYLQNLGQGPELLIRYENEEAVDDSQLPKDRFSAERLKGVDSTLKIQPAELGDSAVYLCASSLRSGSGNTIYFGEGSWLTVV.

This sequence joins TRBV28 and TRBJ1-2, with no clear D. The V and J ends lost 6 bases and 4 bases respectively, with 3 bases between them. The germline V gene encodes CDR1 MDHEN and CDR2 SYDVKM. CDR3 length: 10 residues. The CDR3 DNA reads TGTGCCAGCAGCAGCTATGGCTACACCTTC. Encoded protein: CASSSYGYTF.